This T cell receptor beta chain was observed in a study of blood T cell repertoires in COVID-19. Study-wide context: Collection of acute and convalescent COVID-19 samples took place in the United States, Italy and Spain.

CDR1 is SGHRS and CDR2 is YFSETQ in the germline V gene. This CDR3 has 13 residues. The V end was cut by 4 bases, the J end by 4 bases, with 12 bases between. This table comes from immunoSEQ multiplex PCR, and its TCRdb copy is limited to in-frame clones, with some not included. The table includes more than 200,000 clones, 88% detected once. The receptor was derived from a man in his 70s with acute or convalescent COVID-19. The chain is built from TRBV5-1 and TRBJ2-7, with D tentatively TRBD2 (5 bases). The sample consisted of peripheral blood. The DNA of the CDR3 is TGCGCCAGCAGCCAGAGGGAGTCATACGAGCAGTACTTC. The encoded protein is CASSQRESYEQYF.